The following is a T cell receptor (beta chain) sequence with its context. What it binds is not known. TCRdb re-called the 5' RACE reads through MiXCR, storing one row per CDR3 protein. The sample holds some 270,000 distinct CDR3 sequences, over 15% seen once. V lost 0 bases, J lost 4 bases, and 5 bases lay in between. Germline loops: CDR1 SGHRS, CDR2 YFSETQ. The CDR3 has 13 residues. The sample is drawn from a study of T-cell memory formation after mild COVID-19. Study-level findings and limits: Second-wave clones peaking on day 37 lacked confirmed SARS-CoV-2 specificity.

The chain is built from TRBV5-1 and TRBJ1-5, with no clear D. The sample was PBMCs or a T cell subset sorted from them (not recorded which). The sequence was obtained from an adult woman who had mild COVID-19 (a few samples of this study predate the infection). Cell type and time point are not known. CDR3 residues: CASSLGENQPQHF. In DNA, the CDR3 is TGCGCCAGCAGCTTGGGGGAAAATCAGCCCCAGCATTTT. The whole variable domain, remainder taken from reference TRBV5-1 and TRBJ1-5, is KAGVTQTPRYLIKTRGQQVTLSCSPISGHRSVSWYQQTPGQGLQFLFEYFSETQRNKGNFPGRFSGRQFSNSRSEMNVSTLELGDSALYLCASSLGENQPQHFGDGTRLSIL.